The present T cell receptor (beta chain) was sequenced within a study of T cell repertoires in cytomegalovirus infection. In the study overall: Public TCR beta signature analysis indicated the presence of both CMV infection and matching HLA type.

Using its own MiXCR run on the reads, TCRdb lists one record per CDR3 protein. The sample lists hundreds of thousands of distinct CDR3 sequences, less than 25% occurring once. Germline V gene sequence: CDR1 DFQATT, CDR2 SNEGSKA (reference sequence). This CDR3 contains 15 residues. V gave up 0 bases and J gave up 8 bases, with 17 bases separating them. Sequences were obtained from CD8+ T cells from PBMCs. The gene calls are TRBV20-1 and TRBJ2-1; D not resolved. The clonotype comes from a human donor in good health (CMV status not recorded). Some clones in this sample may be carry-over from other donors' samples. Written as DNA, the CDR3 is TGCAGTGCTAGAGATATTGATAGGATCAGCTATGAGCAGTTCTTC. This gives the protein CSARDIDRISYEQFF.